This TCR beta chain was identified during a study of shared clonotypes between healthy human individuals. Overall study: For every donor, three CD4 naive, three CD4 memory, two CD8 naive and one CD8 memory plates were used. Points from the study as a whole: The authors expected sequencing depth to affect clonotype sharing among donors. When compared with the clonotypes that were shared by all four sorted-subset donors, the non-shared clonotypes turned out to have lower generation probabilities. A generally larger estimated richness was seen in naive subsets than in memory subsets.

The data were produced by immunoSEQ multiplex PCR, yet TCRdb's version contains in-frame clones alone and is incomplete. Of 2 million to 2.5 million clones listed, over 90% are singletons. Looked up from germline, CDR1 is SGHVS and CDR2 is FQNEAQ. Germline trimming cut 7 bases from V and 6 bases from J; bases unmatched to any gene: 9. The CDR3 spans 15 residues. In the case of this clone: Its antigen remains unidentified.

The sequencing sample was made of naive CD4+ T cells from PBMCs. Described subset: CD45RA+ positively selected. J is TRBJ2-2 and V is TRBV7-8, with 9 bases identical to TRBD1. The TCR comes from a man between 18 and 35 years old in good health. Some clones in this sample may be carry-over from other donors' samples. In DNA form, the CDR3 reads TGTGCCAGCACCCGACCGGGACAGGGTGCCGGGGAGCTGTTTTTT. Its translation is CASTRPGQGAGELFF.